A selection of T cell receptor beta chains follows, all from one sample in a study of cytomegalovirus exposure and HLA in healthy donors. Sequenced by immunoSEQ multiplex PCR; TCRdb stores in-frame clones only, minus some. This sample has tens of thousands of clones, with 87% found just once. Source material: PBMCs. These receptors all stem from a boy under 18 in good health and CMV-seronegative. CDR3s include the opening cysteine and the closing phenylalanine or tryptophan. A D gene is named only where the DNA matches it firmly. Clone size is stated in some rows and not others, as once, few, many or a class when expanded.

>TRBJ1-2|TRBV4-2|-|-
CASSQDPGDGYTF
TGTGCCAGCAGCCAAGATCCGGGGGATGGCTACACCTTC
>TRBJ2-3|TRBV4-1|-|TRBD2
CASSQGPLAGGLTDTQYF
TGCGCCAGCAGCCAAGGTCCTCTAGCGGGGGGGTTGACAGATACGCAGTATTTT
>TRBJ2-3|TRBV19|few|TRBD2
CASSRVAGMGTDTQYF
TGTGCCAGTAGTAGAGTAGCGGGAATGGGCACAGATACGCAGTATTTT
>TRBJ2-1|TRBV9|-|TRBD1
CASSDGQGASYNEQFF
TGTGCCAGCAGCGACGGACAGGGGGCCTCCTACAATGAGCAGTTCTTC
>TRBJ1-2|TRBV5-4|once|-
CASSLQGINGYTF
TGTGCCAGCAGCTTACAGGGAATCAATGGCTACACCTTC
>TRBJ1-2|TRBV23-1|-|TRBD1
CASSQDVVPGDRGREYGYTF
TGCGCCAGCAGTCAAGATGTAGTGCCCGGGGACAGGGGGCGCGAATATGGCTACACCTTC
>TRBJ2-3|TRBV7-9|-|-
CASSLTWDISVPDTQYF
TGTGCCAGCAGCTTAACGTGGGACATCTCTGTTCCAGATACGCAGTATTTT
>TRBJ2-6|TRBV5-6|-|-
CASSLGGRAGANVLTF
TGTGCCAGCAGCTTGGGGGGGCGGGCTGGGGCCAACGTCCTGACTTTC
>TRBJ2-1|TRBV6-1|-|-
CASSVRNNEQFF
TGTGCCAGCAGCGTGAGAAACAATGAGCAGTTCTTC
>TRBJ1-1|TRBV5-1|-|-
CASSLTVNTEAFF
TGCGCCAGCAGCTTGACAGTAAACACTGAAGCTTTCTTT
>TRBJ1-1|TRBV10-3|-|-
CAISDRVLDTEAFF
TGTGCCATCAGTGATCGGGTTTTGGACACTGAAGCTTTCTTT
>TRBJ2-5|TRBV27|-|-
CASSLTTTVLGDQYF
TGTGCCAGCAGTTTAACGACGACTGTCCTCGGTGACCAGTACTTC
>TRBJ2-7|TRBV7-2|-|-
CASSLARTVNEQYF
TGTGCCAGCAGCTTAGCTCGGACAGTGAACGAGCAGTACTTC
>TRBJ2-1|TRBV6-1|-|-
CASSDRGAPYNEQFF
TGTGCCAGCAGTGACCGGGGGGCCCCTTACAATGAGCAGTTCTTC
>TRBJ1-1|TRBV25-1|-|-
CASSLNRAGTEAFF
TGTGCCAGCAGTTTAAACAGGGCTGGCACTGAAGCTTTCTTT
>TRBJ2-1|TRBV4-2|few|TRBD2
CASSQGPSSGELYNEQFF
TGTGCCAGCAGCCAAGGGCCGTCTAGCGGGGAGCTCTACAATGAGCAGTTCTTC
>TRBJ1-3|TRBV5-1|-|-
CASSSRFSGNTGNTIYF
TGCGCCAGCAGCTCCCGATTCTCAGGGAATACTGGAAACACCATATATTTT
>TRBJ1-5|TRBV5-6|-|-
CASSLAVGNQPQHF
TGTGCCAGCAGCTTGGCGGTGGGCAATCAGCCCCAGCATTTT
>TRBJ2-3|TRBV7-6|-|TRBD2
CASSLLRGGLTSTDTQYF
TGTGCCAGCAGCTTACTGCGGGGGGGTTTGACTAGCACAGATACGCAGTATTTT
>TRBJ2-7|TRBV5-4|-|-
CASSWELGYEQYF
TGTGCCAGCAGCTGGGAGTTAGGCTACGAGCAGTACTTC
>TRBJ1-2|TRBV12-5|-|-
CASGLLQGPFYGYTF
TGTGCTAGTGGTTTATTACAGGGCCCCTTCTATGGCTACACCTTC
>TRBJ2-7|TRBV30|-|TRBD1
CASRDRWTEQYF
TGTGCCAGCCGGGACAGGTGGACGGAGCAGTACTTC
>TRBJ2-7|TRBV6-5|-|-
CASSYSSLGAYEQYF
TGTGCCAGCAGTTACTCGTCGCTAGGGGCCTACGAGCAGTACTTC
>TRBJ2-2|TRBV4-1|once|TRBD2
CASSQEGSGGRPPNTGELFF
TGCGCCAGCAGCCAAGAAGGTAGCGGGGGGAGGCCCCCGAACACCGGGGAGCTGTTTTTT
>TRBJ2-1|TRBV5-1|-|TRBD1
CASSPGQGLNEQFF
TGCGCCTCGTCCCCGGGACAGGGTCTGAATGAGCAGTTCTTC
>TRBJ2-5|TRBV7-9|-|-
CASSLALAGETQYF
TGTGCCAGCAGCTTAGCGCTTGCGGGGGAGACCCAGTACTTC
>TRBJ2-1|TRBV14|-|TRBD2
CASSQVSRGGSHEQFF
TGTGCCAGCAGCCAAGTTTCGCGGGGGGGCTCACATGAGCAGTTCTTC
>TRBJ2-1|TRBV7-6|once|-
CASSLVASAGTNEQFF
TGTGCCAGCAGCTTAGTTGCTAGCGCTGGTACCAATGAGCAGTTCTTC
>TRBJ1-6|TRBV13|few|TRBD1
CASSPDRGQGSYNSPLHF
TGTGCCAGCAGCCCGGATCGTGGACAGGGATCCTATAATTCACCCCTCCACTTT
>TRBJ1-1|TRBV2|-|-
CASSELDRMNTEAFF
TGTGCCAGCAGTGAACTCGACAGAATGAACACTGAAGCTTTCTTT
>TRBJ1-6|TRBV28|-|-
CASSLTGSSYNSPLHF
TGTGCCAGCAGTTTAACTGGGAGCTCCTATAATTCACCCCTCCACTTT
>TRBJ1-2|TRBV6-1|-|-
CASSEFPGHQTYGYTF
TGTGCCAGCAGTGAGTTTCCGGGACACCAGACCTATGGCTACACCTTC
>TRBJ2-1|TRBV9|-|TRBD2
CASSASTSGELNEQFF
TGTGCCAGCAGCGCCTCGACTAGCGGGGAACTCAATGAGCAGTTCTTC
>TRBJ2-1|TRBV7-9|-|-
CASISSGTYNEQFF
TGTGCCAGCATTAGCTCCGGGACCTACAATGAGCAGTTCTTC
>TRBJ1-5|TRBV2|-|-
CASQAYSNQPQHF
TGTGCCAGCCAGGCGTATAGCAATCAGCCCCAGCATTTT
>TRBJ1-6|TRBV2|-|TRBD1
CASSYRGSSYNSPLHF
TGTGCCAGCAGTTACAGGGGGAGCTCCTATAATTCACCCCTCCACTTT
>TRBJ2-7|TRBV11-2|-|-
CASSLDLSSYEQYF
TGTGCCAGCAGCTTAGATCTTAGCTCCTACGAGCAGTACTTC
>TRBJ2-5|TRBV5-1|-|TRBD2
CASSSRGTSGGAGETQYF
TGCGCCAGCAGCTCCCGGGGGACTAGCGGGGGGGCTGGGGAGACCCAGTACTTC
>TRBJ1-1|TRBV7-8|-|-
CASSLVPRDMNTEAFF
TGTGCCAGCAGCTTAGTACCGAGAGACATGAACACTGAAGCTTTCTTT
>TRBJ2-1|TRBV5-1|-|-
CASSLQFMDEQFF
TGCGCCAGCAGCTTGCAGTTTATGGATGAGCAGTTCTTC
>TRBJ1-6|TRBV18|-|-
CASSPGGRGDNSPLHF
TGTGCCAGCTCACCAGGAGGGAGGGGGGATAATTCACCCCTCCACTTT
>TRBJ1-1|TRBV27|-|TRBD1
CASSSGTGVGNTEAFF
TGTGCCAGCAGTTCTGGGACAGGGGTCGGGAACACTGAAGCTTTCTTT
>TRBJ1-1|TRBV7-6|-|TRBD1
CASSPGQGAFSEAFF
TGTGCCAGCAGCCCCGGACAGGGGGCTTTCTCTGAAGCTTTCTTT
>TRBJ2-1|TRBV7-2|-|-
CASSPSRGITANNEQFF
TGTGCCAGCAGTCCATCCCGGGGAATTACGGCTAACAATGAGCAGTTCTTC
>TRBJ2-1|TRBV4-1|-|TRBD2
CASSPQLAGGPYEQFF
TGCGCCAGCAGCCCGCAGCTAGCGGGGGGGCCCTATGAGCAGTTCTTC